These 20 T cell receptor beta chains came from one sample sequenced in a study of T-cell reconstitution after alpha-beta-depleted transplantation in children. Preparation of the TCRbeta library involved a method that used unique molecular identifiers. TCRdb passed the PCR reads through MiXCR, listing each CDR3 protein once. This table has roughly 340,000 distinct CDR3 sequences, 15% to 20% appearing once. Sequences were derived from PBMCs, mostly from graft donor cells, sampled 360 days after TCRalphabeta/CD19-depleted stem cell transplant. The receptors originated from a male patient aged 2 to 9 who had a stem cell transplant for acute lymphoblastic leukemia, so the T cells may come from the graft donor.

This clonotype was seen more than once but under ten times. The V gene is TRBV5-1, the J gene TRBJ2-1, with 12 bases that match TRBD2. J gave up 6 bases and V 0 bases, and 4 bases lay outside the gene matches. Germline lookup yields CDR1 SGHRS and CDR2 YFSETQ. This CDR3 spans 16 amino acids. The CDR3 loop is CASSLAGTSGFNEQFF. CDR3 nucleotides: TGCGCCAGCAGCTTGGCCGGGACTAGCGGGTTCAATGAGCAGTTCTTC.

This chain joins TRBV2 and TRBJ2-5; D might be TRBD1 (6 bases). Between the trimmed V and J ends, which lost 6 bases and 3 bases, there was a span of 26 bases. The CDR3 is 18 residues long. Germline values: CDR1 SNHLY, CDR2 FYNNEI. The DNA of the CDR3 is TGTGCCAGCAGAGTAGGGGGTGCATCGCTCGGGCCCAAAGAGACCCAGTACTTC. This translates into CASRVGGASLGPKETQYF.

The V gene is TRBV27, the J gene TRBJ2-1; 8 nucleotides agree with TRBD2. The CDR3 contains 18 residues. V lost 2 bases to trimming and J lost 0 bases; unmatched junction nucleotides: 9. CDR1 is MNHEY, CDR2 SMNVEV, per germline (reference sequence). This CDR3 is CASSLGPTGTSSYNEQFF. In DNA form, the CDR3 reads TGTGCCAGCAGTTTAGGGCCTACCGGGACTAGCTCCTACAATGAGCAGTTCTTC.

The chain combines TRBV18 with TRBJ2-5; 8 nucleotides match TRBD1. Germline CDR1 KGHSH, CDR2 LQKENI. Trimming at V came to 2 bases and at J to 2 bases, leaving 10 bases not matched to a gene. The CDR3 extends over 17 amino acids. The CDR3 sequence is CASSPGGQGVPQETQYF. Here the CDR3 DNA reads TGTGCCAGCTCACCAGGTGGACAGGGTGTCCCTCAAGAGACCCAGTACTTC.

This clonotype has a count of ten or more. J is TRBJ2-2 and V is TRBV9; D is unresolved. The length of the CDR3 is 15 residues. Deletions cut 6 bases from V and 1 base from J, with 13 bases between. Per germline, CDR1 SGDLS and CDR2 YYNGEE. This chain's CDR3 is CASTERVENTGELFF. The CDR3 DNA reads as TGTGCCAGCACCGAAAGGGTCGAGAACACCGGGGAGCTGTTTTTT.

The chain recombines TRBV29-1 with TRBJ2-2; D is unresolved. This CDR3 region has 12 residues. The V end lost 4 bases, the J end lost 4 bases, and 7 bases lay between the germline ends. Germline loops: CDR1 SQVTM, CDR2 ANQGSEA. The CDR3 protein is CSVAGPTGELFF. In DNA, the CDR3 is TGCAGCGTTGCGGGTCCCACCGGGGAGCTGTTTTTT.

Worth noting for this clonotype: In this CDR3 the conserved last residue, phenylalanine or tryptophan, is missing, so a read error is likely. DNA of the CDR3: TGTGCCAGCAGTTTCGGACTAGCGGTCTCCTACGAGCAGTACATC. It encodes CASSFGLAVSYEQYI. V and J are TRBV27 and TRBJ2-7, with TRBD2 matching over 10 bases. Losses at the gene ends were 3 bases for V and 0 bases for J; bases not matched to a gene: 2. Germline lookup yields CDR1 MNHEY and CDR2 SMNVEV (reference sequence). This CDR3 comprises 15 residues.

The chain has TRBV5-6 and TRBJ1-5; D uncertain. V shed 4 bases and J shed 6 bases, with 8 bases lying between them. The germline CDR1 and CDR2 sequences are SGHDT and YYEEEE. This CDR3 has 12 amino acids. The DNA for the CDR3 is TGTGCCAGCAGCATGGGGAGTCAGCCCCAGCATTTT. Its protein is CASSMGSQPQHF.

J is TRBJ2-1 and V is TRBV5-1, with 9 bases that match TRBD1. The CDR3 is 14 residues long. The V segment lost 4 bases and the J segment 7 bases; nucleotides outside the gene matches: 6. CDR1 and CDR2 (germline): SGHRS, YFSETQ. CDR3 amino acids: CASSPVDRGNEQFF. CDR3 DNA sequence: TGCGCCAGCAGCCCGGTCGACAGGGGGAATGAGCAGTTCTTC.

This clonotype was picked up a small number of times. Here the CDR3 reads CASSQFSGGGETQYF. CDR3 sequence (DNA): TGTGCCAGCAGCCAATTTAGCGGAGGAGGGGAGACCCAGTACTTC. The gene calls are TRBV3-1 and TRBJ2-5; tentatively, D is TRBD2 (6 bases). The CDR3 has 15 amino acids. Per the germline V gene, CDR1 is LGHDT and CDR2 is YNNKEL (reference sequence). The V end lost 2 bases, the J end lost 5 bases, and 15 bases lay between the germline ends.

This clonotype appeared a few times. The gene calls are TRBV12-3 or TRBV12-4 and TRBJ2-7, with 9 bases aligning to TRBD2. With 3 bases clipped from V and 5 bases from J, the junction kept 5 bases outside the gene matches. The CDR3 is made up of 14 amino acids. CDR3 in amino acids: CASSLASGIDEQYF. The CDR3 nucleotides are TGTGCCAGCAGTTTGGCTAGCGGGATCGACGAGCAGTACTTC.

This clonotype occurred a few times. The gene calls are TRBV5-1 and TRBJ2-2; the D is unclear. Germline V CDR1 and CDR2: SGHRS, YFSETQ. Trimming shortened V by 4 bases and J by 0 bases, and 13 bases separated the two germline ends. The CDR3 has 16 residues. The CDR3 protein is CASSPGYFANTGELFF. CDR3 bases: TGCGCCAGCAGCCCCGGTTACTTTGCGAACACCGGGGAGCTGTTTTTT. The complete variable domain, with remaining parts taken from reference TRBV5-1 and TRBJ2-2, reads KAGVTQTPRYLIKTRGQQVTLSCSPISGHRSVSWYQQTPGQGLQFLFEYFSETQRNKGNFPGRFSGRQFSNSRSEMNVSTLELGDSALYLCASSPGYFANTGELFFGEGSRLTVL.

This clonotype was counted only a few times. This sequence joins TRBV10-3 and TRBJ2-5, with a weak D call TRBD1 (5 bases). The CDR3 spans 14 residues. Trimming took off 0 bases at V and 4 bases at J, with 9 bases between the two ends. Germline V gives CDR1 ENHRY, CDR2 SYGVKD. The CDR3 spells CAISESVRAETQYF. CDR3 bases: TGTGCCATCAGTGAGTCGGTCAGGGCAGAGACCCAGTACTTC.

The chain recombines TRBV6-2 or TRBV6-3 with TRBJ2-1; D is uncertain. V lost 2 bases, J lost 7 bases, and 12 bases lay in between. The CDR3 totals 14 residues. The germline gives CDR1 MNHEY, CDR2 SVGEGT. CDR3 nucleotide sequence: TGTGCCAGCAGTTACCTCATAGGCGGAAATGAGCAGTTCTTC. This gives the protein CASSYLIGGNEQFF.

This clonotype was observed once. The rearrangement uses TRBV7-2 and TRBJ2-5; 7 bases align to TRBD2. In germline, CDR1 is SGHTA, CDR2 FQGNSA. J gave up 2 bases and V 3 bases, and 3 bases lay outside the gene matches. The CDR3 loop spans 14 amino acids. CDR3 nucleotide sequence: TGTGCCAGCAGCTTCGGACTAGGGCAAGAGACCCAGTACTTC. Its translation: CASSFGLGQETQYF.

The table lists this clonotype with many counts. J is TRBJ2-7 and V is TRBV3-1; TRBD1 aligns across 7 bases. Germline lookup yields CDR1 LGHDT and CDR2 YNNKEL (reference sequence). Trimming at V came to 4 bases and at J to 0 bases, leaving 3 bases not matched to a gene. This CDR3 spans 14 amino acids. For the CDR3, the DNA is TGTGCCAGCAGCCCAGGGGACAGCTCCTACGAGCAGTACTTC. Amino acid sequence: CASSPGDSSYEQYF.

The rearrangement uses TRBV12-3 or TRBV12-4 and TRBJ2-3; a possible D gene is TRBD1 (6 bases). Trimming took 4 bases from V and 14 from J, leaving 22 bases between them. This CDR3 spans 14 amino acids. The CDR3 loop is CASSSAKEDQGPYF. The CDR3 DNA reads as TGTGCCAGCAGTTCAGCGAAAGAGGACCAGGGGCCGTATTTT.

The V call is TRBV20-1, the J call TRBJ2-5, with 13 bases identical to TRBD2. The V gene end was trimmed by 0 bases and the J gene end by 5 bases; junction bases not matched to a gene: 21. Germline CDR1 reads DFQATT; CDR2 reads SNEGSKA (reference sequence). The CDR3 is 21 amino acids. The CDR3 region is CSARDWLRRTSGRALGETQYF. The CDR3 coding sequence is TGCAGTGCTAGAGATTGGCTAAGGCGCACTAGCGGGAGGGCCCTCGGGGAGACCCAGTACTTC.

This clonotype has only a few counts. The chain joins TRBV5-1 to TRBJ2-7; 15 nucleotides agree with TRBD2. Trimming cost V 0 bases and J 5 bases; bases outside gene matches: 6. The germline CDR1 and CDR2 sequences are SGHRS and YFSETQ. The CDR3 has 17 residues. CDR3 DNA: TGCGCCAGCAGCTTGGGAGGACTAGCGGGAGGGCCGCACGAGCAGTACTTC. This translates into CASSLGGLAGGPHEQYF.

This CDR3 is CASSLSRNNEKLFF. The CDR3 coding sequence is TGTGCCAGCAGTTTGTCCAGGAATAATGAAAAACTGTTTTTT. The V gene is TRBV6-5, the J gene TRBJ1-4, with D hard to call. V was pared by 4 bases and J by 4 bases, with 10 bases between. There are 14 residues in the CDR3. CDR1 is MNHEY, CDR2 SVGAGI, per germline.